This TCR beta chain appears in the sequencing data of a study of post-analysis software for immune sequencing data. At the level of the study: Both relapsing-remitting and secondary progressive multiple sclerosis featured among the disease courses, as did progressive-relapsing multiple sclerosis. Overall study results and limits: Controls showed lower frequencies than patients for a handful of TRBV segments, and TRBV5-6, TRBV5-1 and TRBV20-1 were among these. Significantly decreased normalized Chao1 diversity was recorded for multiple sclerosis patients relative to controls. Samples prepared in the same batch strongly co-clustered by F measure.

Points on this clonotype: Its matching antigen is unknown.

CDR1 MDHEN and CDR2 SYDVKM come from the germline V gene. The CDR3 is 14 residues long. Unique molecular identifiers tagged the TCR beta cDNA libraries. T cells numbering 1 to 10 million yielded some 500,000 cDNA molecules. TCRdb redid the calling of the PCR reads with MiXCR, one entry per CDR3 protein. The sample lists about 820,000 distinct CDR3 sequences; roughly 58% were seen once. The chain links TRBV28 to TRBJ2-5, with a possible D match to TRBD1 (5 bases). The last part of the DNA fits TRBJ2-7 better; the J call may be wrong. This TCR was sampled from a girl under 18 with multiple sclerosis. The source material was blood. The CDR3 loop reads CASSRKIRQYEQYF. In DNA, the CDR3 is TGTGCCAGCAGTCGAAAAATTCGACAGTACGAGCAGTACTTC.